This note documents a single T cell receptor (beta chain) sequence. The antigen this receptor binds is unknown. No clone much larger than this one lies a single base away; base qualities are absent. CDR1 MNHNS and CDR2 SASEGT are derived from the germline V gene. From the cysteine up to the phenylalanine, the CDR3 has a length of 15 residues. CDR3 DNA only is kept here, 45 bases in frame from base 1. After removal of 0 bases from V and 8 bases from J, the junction retains 7 bases not matched to a gene. The data are from a study of T cell repertoires and HLA-DP antigens listed by TCRdb under 2018. In terms of the full investigation: The study used an in vitro model of CD4+ T cell alloreactivity against allogeneic HLA-DP presented by transduced HeLa cells. Compared with self, one alloantigen differed at one amino acid in the peptide-binding groove and the other differed at ten to eleven, modelling structurally similar versus dissimilar alloantigens. The three donors, two male and one female, ranged from the 18-to-29 to the 60-to-69 age band. Average DNA input was about 240 ng for sorted CD137+CD4+ samples, compared with approximately 1,200 ng for pre-culture CD4+ samples.

The immunoSEQ multiplex PCR, with forward primers for 54 TRBV segments and reverse primers for 13 TRBJ segments, was used to amplify TCRB CDR3 regions. For pre-culture CD4+ samples, sequencing was done at deep resolution with a target of about 200,000 T cell genomes. Sequencing of amplicons was performed on an Illumina HiSeq System, and 87 bp reads covering the CDR3 were generated. Per the authors' processing: PCR and sequencing errors in the reads were corrected, and CDR3 regions were defined by aligning to IMGT reference sequences. Synthetic template pools were used to estimate the numbers of templates and unique rearrangements. Clonality was computed as 1 minus Pielou's evenness. Richness was estimated with the Daley-Smith estimator. Morisita's index was used to measure repertoire overlap. Clones found in cultured samples but undetected in the pre-culture repertoire of the corresponding donor were defined as low-abundance clones. TCRdb re-hosts the immuneACCESS table, in-frame sequences only. Its copies lack some clones; in the studies checked, an unresolved V gene accounts for under half of them, and the cause for the rest is not known. D and trimming were read from the DNA, whereas the V and J calls and clone size are those reported in that table. Present in this sample are approximately 86,000 clones, about nine tenths of which were seen just once. The top ten clones comprise roughly 1.6% of the sample.

Broad study findings and their caveats: The study was limited by having just three donors, by relying on a non-physiological HeLa antigen-presenting system, and by using total CD4+ cells as responders. Average cumulative frequency of clones undetected before culture was 35% to 40% against one allele and about 46% against the other. Separate analysis of naive and memory CD4+ repertoires was not performed. Similar clonality (about 0.38) was observed for sorted CD137+ cells against both alloantigens, and this clonality was much higher than that observed in pre-culture samples (around 0.041).

Magnetic bead negative selection was used to isolate untouched CD4+ T cells from Ficoll-separated PBMC, with an average purity of roughly 98%. Untouched CD4+ T cells were isolated from Ficoll-separated PBMC with magnetic beads, reaching about 98% purity with negligible CD8+ contamination. Peripheral blood mononuclear cells came from the buffy coats of a few healthy blood donors, who served as the study's donors. CMV seronegative status was shared by all three donors. The DNeasy Blood & Tissue Kit was used to extract genomic DNA. For each subject, genomic DNA from sorted CD137+CD4+ cells and from pre-culture CD4+ baseline samples underwent TCRB sequencing.

The V and J segments used are TRBV6-1 and TRBJ2-1, and TRBD2 aligns with 7 junction nucleotides. What was sequenced was CD4+ T cells from PBMCs. The clonotype was recovered from a man aged 45-65 years in good health and CMV-seronegative. The CDR3 protein: CASSEASPGRDEQFF. The DNA reads TGTGCCAGCAGTGAAGCCTCGCCAGGGAGGGATGAGCAGTTCTTC.